Following are 5 T cell receptor beta chains from one sample sequenced in a study of T cell responses to AZD1222 COVID-19 vaccine. Data came from immunoSEQ multiplex PCR; TCRdb stores just in-frame clones and leaves some out. The sample includes 150,000 to 200,000 clones, about 92% of them seen just once. The specimen was peripheral blood, collected on day 0 of AZD1222 vaccination. These receptors were collected from an adult in good health.

The gene calls are TRBV19 and TRBJ2-2, with no clear D. Trimming removed 5 bases from V and 5 bases from J, with 3 bases in between. Germline V CDR1 and CDR2: LNHDA, SQIVND (reference sequence). The CDR3 runs 11 residues. In DNA form, the CDR3 reads TGTGCCAGTAGTCCGACCGGGGAGCTGTTTTTT. Translated: CASSPTGELFF. The whole variable domain, remainder taken from reference TRBV19 and TRBJ2-2, is DGGITQSPKYLFRKEGQNVTLSCEQNLNHDAMYWYRQDPGQGLRLIYYSQIVNDFQKGDIAEGYSVSREKKESFPLTVTSAQKNPTAFYLCASSPTGELFFGEGSRLTVL.

V usage is TRBV24-1 and J usage is TRBJ2-7; D uncertain. Germline V gene lookup returns CDR1 KGHDR and CDR2 SFDVKD. This CDR3 is built from 11 residues. V was pared by 4 bases and J by 7 bases, with 7 bases between. The CDR3 sequence is CATSDDNEQYF. Written as DNA, the CDR3 is TGTGCCACCAGTGACGACAATGAGCAGTACTTC.

By sample fraction, this clone is medium-sized. The chain employs TRBV2 and TRBJ2-5, with TRBD1 as a possible D gene (6 bases). The CDR3 totals 16 residues. Germline-derived CDR1 and CDR2 are SNHLY and FYNNEI. Trimming left V 4 bases short and J 11 bases short, with 26 bases between. The CDR3 DNA follows: TGTGCCAGCAGTGGACCGGACAACGGCCTTAGAGGGGGACAGTACTTC. Its translation: CASSGPDNGLRGGQYF.

This chain uses TRBV5-1 with TRBJ2-7; no clear D. Germline V gene lookup returns CDR1 SGHRS and CDR2 YFSETQ. The length of the CDR3 is 13 residues. Trimming took off 0 bases at V and 5 bases at J, with 9 bases between the two ends. The CDR3 sequence is CASSLAMGNEQYF. For the CDR3, the DNA is TGCGCCAGCAGCTTGGCCATGGGGAACGAGCAGTACTTC.

This rearrangement joins TRBV25-1 to TRBJ2-6; D is uncertain. CDR1 MGHDK and CDR2 SYGVNS come from the germline V gene. The CDR3 loop spans 13 amino acids. V was trimmed by 3 bases and J by 1 base, leaving 1 base between them. The DNA for the CDR3 is TGTGCCAGCAGTGAGTCTGGGGCCAACGTCCTGACTTTC. It yields the protein CASSESGANVLTF.